This T cell receptor beta chain emerged from a study of Tregs in tolerant kidney transplant recipients. V was clipped by 4 bases and J by 3 bases; unmatched bases: 5. The length of the CDR3 is 14 residues. Germline CDR1 ENHRY, CDR2 SYGVKD. Unstimulated Tregs (CD4+CD25+CD127-) and CD4+CD25- non-Tregs were sorted from PBMCs. Profiling relied on immunoSEQ multiplex PCR, and the TCRdb table lists in-frame clones only, not all of them. The data hold around 75,000 clones, with roughly 89% observed a single time. The V call is TRBV10-3, the J call TRBJ2-7; 8 nucleotides align to TRBD1. Sequencing was performed on CD4+ T cells from blood, taken before the transplant. This TCR derives from a human donor who received a combined kidney and bone marrow transplant. In DNA, the CDR3 is TGTGCCATCAGTGCCGGGACAGGAGTCTACGAGCAGTACTTC. This sequence encodes CAISAGTGVYEQYF.